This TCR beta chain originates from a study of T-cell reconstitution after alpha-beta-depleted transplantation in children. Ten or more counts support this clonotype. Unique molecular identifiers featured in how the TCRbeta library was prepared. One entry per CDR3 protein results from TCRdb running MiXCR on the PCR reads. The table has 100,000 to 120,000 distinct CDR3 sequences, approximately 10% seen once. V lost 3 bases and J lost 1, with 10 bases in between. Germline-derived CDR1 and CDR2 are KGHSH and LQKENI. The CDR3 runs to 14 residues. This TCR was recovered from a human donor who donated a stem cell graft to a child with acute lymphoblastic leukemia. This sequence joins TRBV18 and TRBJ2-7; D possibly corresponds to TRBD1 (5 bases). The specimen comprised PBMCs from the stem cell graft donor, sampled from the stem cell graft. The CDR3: CASSPDSLSYEQYF. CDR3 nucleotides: TGTGCCAGCTCACCCGACAGTCTTTCCTACGAGCAGTACTTC.